This T cell receptor beta chain derives from a study of T cell repertoires in cytomegalovirus infection. Study-level information: Both CMV infection and a matching HLA type were indicated by public TCR beta signatures.

This clonotype was seen many times. TCRdb re-analysed the reads in MiXCR, keeping a single row per CDR3 protein. The table lists about 330,000 distinct CDR3 sequences, more than 8% of them singletons. The CDR3 loop spans 14 amino acids. The germline V gene encodes CDR1 MDHEN and CDR2 SYDVKM. The V end was cut by 6 bases, the J end by 4 bases, with 12 bases between. This sequence originates from a human donor in good health (CMV status not recorded). Some clones in this sample may be carry-over from other donors' samples. The source material was PBMCs. The J gene is TRBJ1-4, the V gene TRBV28; D remains unclear. The CDR3 nucleotides read TGTGCCAGCAGCCCCCGCGGGTTTAATGAAAAACTGTTTTTT. Its protein product is CASSPRGFNEKLFF.